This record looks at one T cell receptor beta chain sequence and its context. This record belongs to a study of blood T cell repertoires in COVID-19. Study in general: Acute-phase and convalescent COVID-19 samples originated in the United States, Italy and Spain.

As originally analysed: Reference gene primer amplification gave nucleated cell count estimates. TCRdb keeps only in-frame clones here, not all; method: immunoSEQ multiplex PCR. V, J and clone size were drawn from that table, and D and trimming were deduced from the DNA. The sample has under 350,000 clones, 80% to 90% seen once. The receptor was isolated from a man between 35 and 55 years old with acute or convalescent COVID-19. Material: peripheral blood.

The CDR3 is CAIQRGLHSPDTQYF. The CDR3 coding sequence is TGTGCCATCCAGCGGGGATTGCATTCCCCAGATACGCAGTATTTT. The J gene is TRBJ2-3, the V gene TRBV4-2; TRBD2 agrees at 7 bases. This CDR3 comprises 15 residues. Germline V gene sequence: CDR1 LGHNA, CDR2 YNFKEQ. The trim removed 10 bases at V and 4 bases at J, leaving 14 bases unmatched.